This T cell receptor (beta chain) appears in the sequencing data of a study of T cell changes during pregnancy in multiple sclerosis. CDR1 SGHRS and CDR2 YFSETQ come from the germline V gene. V lost 0 bases to trimming and J lost 5 bases; unmatched junction nucleotides: 8. There are 15 residues in the CDR3. Assay: immunoSEQ multiplex PCR; the TCRdb copy retains only in-frame clones and omits some. The table records about 47,000 clones, roughly 90% of them present only once. Sequenced material: peripheral blood, taken in the first trimester of pregnancy. This TCR was recovered from a female donor with multiple sclerosis, enrolled in a pregnancy study. The chain recombines TRBV5-1 with TRBJ2-7; the match to TRBD1 covers 7 bases. The CDR3 nucleotides read TGCGCCAGCAGCTTGGGAGTAGGGGGCGGACACGAGCAGTACTTC. Translating gives CASSLGVGGGHEQYF. The full variable domain, its missing parts supplied by reference TRBV5-1 and TRBJ2-7, is KAGVTQTPRYLIKTRGQQVTLSCSPISGHRSVSWYQQTPGQGLQFLFEYFSETQRNKGNFPGRFSGRQFSNSRSEMNVSTLELGDSALYLCASSLGVGGGHEQYFGPGTRLTVT.